Below are 14 T cell receptor beta chains sequenced from a single sample in a study of beta chain features in type 1 diabetes. The investigators reverse transcribed all of the isolated RNA, so they sequenced expressed TCRB transcripts. Sequencing used immunoSEQ multiplex PCR; TCRdb keeps in-frame clones, though not all of them. This sample has some 150,000 clones, with just over 9% found just once. Sequencing input: central memory CD4+ T cells from blood. These receptors came from a man between 18 and 35 years old in good health.

This clone was recorded a few times. The V and J genes are TRBV5-1 and TRBJ2-3; D possibly corresponds to TRBD1 (6 bases). The CDR3 has 15 residues. Trimming pared 4 bases from V and 1 base from J, leaving 13 bases between. Germline V gives CDR1 SGHRS, CDR2 YFSETQ. The DNA for the CDR3 is TGCGCCAGCAGCGGGTGGGCAGGGGGCACAGATACGCAGTATTTT. It specifies CASSGWAGGTDTQYF.

This clone was detected a few times. CDR3 nucleotides: TGTGCCAGCAGTGGCGACGGGGTGCGAAACACCATATATTTT. Amino acids: CASSGDGVRNTIYF. The chain combines TRBV6-1 with TRBJ1-3, with unresolved D. The CDR3 is 14 residues long. Germline-derived CDR1 and CDR2 are MNHNS and SASEGT. V was clipped by 4 bases and J by 5 bases, with 12 bases between them.

The chain combines TRBV18 with TRBJ2-7, with D possibly TRBD1 on 6 matching bases. V lost 3 bases and J lost 0, with 12 bases in between. Germline V gene data show CDR1 as KGHSH and CDR2 as LQKENI. CDR3 length equals 15 residues. CDR3: CASSPDRNPSYEQYF. The CDR3 DNA reads as TGTGCCAGCTCACCGGACAGAAACCCCTCCTACGAGCAGTACTTC.

V and J are TRBV4-3 and TRBJ2-2; TRBD2 is a possible D gene (6 bases). The germline gives CDR1 LGHNA, CDR2 YSLEER. This CDR3 is built from 14 residues. V was cut by 6 bases and J by 4 bases, with 12 bases left in between. This chain's CDR3 is CASSLTSSTGELFF. CDR3 DNA sequence: TGCGCCAGCAGTCTTACTAGCTCCACCGGGGAGCTGTTTTTT.

Only a few counts were recorded for this clone. The rearrangement uses TRBV5-1 and TRBJ1-1; D uncertain. V was shortened by 0 bases and J by 7 bases, with 16 bases between the two germline ends. Germline V CDR1 and CDR2: SGHRS, YFSETQ. This CDR3 spans 15 amino acids. CDR3 nucleotides: TGCGCCAGCAGCTTGGCCTGGTCGGGAGCTGATGAAGCTTTCTTT. It specifies CASSLAWSGADEAFF.

The chain recombines TRBV18 with TRBJ2-2, with 10 nucleotides matching TRBD1. Looked up from germline, CDR1 is KGHSH and CDR2 is LQKENI. Unmatched junction bases numbered 1, after V lost 3 bases and J lost 6 bases. The CDR3 loop spans 14 amino acids. CDR3 sequence reads: CASSPGQGPGELFF. In DNA form, the CDR3 reads TGTGCCAGCTCACCGGGACAGGGGCCCGGGGAGCTGTTTTTT. Complete variable domain (other parts from reference TRBV18 and TRBJ2-2): NAGVMQNPRHLVRRRGQEARLRCSPMKGHSHVYWYRQLPEEGLKFMVYLQKENIIDESGMPKERFSAEFPKEGPSILRIQQVVRGDSAAYFCASSPGQGPGELFFGEGSRLTVL.

This chain links TRBV7-2 with TRBJ2-7, with D perhaps TRBD1 (6 bases). The CDR3 sequence is 14 residues long. Germline loops: CDR1 SGHTA, CDR2 FQGNSA. V lost 6 bases to trimming and J lost 4 bases, with 16 bases between them. The CDR3 sequence is CASSLTRDKYEQYF. CDR3 nucleotide sequence: TGTGCCAGCAGTCTTACCCGGGACAAATACGAGCAGTACTTC.

This clone was picked up a small number of times. The rearrangement links TRBV5-4 to TRBJ1-3; no clear D. The germline V gene encodes CDR1 SGHNT and CDR2 YYREEE (reference sequence). CDR3 length equals 13 residues. V was trimmed by 3 bases and J by 4 bases, leaving 8 bases between them. DNA of the CDR3: TGTGCCAGCAGCTCGACGGGAGGAAACACCATATATTTT. Translated: CASSSTGGNTIYF.

This clone came up a few times. The V gene is TRBV27, the J gene TRBJ2-3; D is perhaps TRBD2 (6 bases). Germline-derived CDR1 and CDR2 are MNHEY and SMNVEV (reference sequence). The CDR3 extends over 16 amino acids. Between the trimmed V and J ends, which lost 2 bases and 1 base, there was a span of 13 bases. The CDR3 DNA follows: TGTGCCAGCAGTTTAAATCCGGCTAGCGGCACAGATACGCAGTATTTT. Its translation is CASSLNPASGTDTQYF.

In its sample, this clone was seen a few times. CDR3: CASCRDRANTGELFF. CDR3 bases: TGTGCCAGCTGCCGGGACAGGGCTAACACCGGGGAGCTGTTTTTT. The chain joins TRBV6-5 to TRBJ2-2; 9 bases are shared with TRBD1. The CDR3 is 15 amino acids. Per germline, CDR1 MNHEY and CDR2 SVGAGI. V lost 8 bases to trimming and J lost 2 bases; unmatched junction nucleotides: 6.

A few counts support this clone. V usage is TRBV25-1 and J usage is TRBJ1-1; 8 bases are a match to TRBD1. This CDR3 has 15 amino acids. Germline assignment: CDR1 MGHDK and CDR2 SYGVNS. Trimming removed 1 base from V and 4 bases from J; junction bases left unmatched: 5. The CDR3 is CASSESGQGATEAFF. As DNA, the CDR3 is TGTGCCAGCAGTGAATCTGGGCAGGGGGCCACTGAAGCTTTCTTT.

V gene TRBV7-2 combines with J gene TRBJ2-7; the match to TRBD1 covers 8 bases. Per germline, CDR1 SGHTA and CDR2 FQGNSA. The CDR3 spans 15 residues. The V and J ends lost 5 bases and 5 bases, in that order; junction bases with no gene match: 11. CDR3 sequence reads: CASSLTRDRQDEQYF. The DNA of the CDR3 is TGTGCCAGCAGCCTAACCCGGGACAGGCAGGACGAGCAGTACTTC.

Details on this clone: Distinct nucleotide sequences in the sample also encode this CDR3. The CDR3 region is CASSSGLAGGIDTQYF. CDR3 DNA sequence: TGTGCCAGCAGCTCGGGACTAGCGGGGGGTATAGATACGCAGTATTTT. This chain joins TRBV7-6 and TRBJ2-3, with 15 bases identical to TRBD2. The junction had 4 bases not matched to a gene; V was cut back by 4 bases and J by 5 bases. Germline lookup yields CDR1 SGHVS and CDR2 FNYEAQ. The CDR3 length is 16 residues.

This clone has just a few counts. V is TRBV6-5 and J is TRBJ2-5; 7 positions match TRBD2. Germline trimming cut 4 bases from V and 2 bases from J; bases unmatched to any gene: 4. The CDR3 is made up of 14 amino acids. Germline CDR1 reads MNHEY; CDR2 reads SVGAGI. The CDR3 bases are TGTGCCAGCAGTTCGGGGGGTTTACAAGAGACCCAGTACTTC. The encoded protein is CASSSGGLQETQYF.